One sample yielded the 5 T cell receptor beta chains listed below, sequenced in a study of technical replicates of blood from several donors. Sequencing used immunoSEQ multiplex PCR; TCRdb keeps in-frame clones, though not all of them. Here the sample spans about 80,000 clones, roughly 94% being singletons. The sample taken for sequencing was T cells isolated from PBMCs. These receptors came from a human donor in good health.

The CDR3 nucleotides are TGTGCCATCAGTGAAGGTGGCGGGAGCAGATTTGGGACCCAGTACTTC. It is translated as CAISEGGGSRFGTQYF. This chain connects TRBV10-3 to TRBJ2-5; 7 bases fit TRBD2. The CDR3 totals 16 residues. V was clipped by 3 bases and J by 7 bases; unmatched bases: 14. CDR1 is ENHRY and CDR2 is SYGVKD in the germline V gene.

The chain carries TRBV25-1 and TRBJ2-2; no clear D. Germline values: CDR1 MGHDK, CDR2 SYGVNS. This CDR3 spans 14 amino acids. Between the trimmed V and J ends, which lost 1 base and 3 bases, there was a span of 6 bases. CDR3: CASSELAHTGELFF. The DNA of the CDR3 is TGTGCCAGCAGTGAATTAGCCCACACCGGGGAGCTGTTTTTT.

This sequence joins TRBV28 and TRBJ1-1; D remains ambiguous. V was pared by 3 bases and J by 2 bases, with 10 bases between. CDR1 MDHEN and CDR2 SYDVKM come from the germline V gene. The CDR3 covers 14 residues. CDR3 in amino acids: CASSFGYSNTEAFF. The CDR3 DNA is TGTGCCAGCAGTTTTGGTTACAGTAACACTGAAGCTTTCTTT. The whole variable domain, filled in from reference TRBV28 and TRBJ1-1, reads DVKVTQSSRYLVKRTGEKVFLECVQDMDHENMFWYRQDPGLGLRLIYFSYDVKMKEKGDIPEGYSVSREKKERFSLILESASTNQTSMYLCASSFGYSNTEAFFGQGTRLTVV.

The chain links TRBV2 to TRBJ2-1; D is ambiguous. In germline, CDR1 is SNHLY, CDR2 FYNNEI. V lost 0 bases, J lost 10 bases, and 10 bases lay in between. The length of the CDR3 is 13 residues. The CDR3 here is CASSEAEWAEQFF. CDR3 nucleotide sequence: TGTGCCAGCAGTGAAGCAGAATGGGCCGAGCAGTTCTTC.

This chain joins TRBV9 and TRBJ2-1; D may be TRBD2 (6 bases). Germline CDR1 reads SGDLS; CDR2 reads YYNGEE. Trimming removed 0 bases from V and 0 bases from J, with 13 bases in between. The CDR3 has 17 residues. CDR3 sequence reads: CASSVAKAGYSYNEQFF. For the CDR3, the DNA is TGTGCCAGCAGCGTAGCTAAAGCGGGCTACTCCTACAATGAGCAGTTCTTC.